Sequencing of this TCR beta chain was carried out in a study of T cells in Graves' hyperthyroidism and ophthalmopathy. Amplification targeted TCR beta CDR3 regions from RNA transcripts. Initially, a first-round RT-PCR of the TCR CDR3 employed the HTBI primer set. TCRdb used MiXCR to reprocess the multiplex PCR reads, holding one entry per CDR3 protein. Counted here are about 210,000 distinct CDR3 sequences, 15% to 20% occurring once; the ten biggest clones make up roughly 44%. Study-wide results and limits: Blood held most thyroid clonotypes expanded above 0.001 frequency.

This clonotype was found many times. Antigen specificity is unknown. This CDR3 has 14 residues. V gave up 3 bases and J gave up 3 bases, with 13 bases separating them. Per germline, CDR1 DFQATT and CDR2 SNEGSKA (reference sequence). This receptor was obtained from a man in his forties with Graves' hyperthyroidism. This chain joins TRBV20-1 and TRBJ2-3, with D hard to call. Sequenced input: blood. CDR3 DNA: TGCAGTGCTAGGAAGACCCAGAAGACAGATACGCAGTATTTT. Its translation: CSARKTQKTDTQYF.